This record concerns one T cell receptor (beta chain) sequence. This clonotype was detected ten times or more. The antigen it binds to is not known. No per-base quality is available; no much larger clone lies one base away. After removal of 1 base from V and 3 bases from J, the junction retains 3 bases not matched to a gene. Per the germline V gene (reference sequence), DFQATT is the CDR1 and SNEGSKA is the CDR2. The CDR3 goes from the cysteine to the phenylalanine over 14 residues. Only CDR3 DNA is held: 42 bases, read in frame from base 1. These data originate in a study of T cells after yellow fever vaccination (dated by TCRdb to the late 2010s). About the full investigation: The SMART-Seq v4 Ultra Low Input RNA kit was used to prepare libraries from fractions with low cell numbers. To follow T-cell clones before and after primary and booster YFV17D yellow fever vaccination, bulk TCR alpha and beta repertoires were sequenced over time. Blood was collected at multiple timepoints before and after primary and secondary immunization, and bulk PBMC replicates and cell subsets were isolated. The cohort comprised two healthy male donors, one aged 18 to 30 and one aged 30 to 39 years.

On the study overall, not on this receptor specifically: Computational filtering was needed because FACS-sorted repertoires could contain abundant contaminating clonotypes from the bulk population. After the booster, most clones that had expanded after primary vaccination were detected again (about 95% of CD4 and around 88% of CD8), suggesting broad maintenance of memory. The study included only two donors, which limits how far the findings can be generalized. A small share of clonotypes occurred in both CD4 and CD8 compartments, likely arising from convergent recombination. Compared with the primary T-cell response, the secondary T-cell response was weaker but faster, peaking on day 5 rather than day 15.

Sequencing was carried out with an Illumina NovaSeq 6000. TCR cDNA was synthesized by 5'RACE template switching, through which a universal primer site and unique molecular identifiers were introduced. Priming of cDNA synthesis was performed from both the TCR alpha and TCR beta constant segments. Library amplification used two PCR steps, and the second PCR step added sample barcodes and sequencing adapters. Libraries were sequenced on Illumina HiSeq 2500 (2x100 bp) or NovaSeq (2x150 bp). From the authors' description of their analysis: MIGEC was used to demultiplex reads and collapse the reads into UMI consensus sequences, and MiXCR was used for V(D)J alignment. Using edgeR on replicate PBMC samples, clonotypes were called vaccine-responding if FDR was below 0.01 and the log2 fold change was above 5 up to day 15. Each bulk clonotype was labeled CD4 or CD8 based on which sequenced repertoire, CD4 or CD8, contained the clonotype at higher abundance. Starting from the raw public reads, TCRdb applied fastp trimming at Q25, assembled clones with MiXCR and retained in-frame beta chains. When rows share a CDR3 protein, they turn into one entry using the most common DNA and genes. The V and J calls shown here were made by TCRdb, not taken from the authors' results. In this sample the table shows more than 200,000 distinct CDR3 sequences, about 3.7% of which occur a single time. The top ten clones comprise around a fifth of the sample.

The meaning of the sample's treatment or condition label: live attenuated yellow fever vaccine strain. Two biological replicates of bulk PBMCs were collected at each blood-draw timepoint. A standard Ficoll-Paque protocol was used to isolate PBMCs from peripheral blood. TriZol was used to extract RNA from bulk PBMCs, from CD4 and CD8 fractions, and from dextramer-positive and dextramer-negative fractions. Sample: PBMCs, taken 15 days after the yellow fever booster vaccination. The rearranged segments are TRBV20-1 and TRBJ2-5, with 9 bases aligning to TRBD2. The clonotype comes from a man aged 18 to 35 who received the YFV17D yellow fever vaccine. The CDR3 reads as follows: CSARGSGGKETQYF. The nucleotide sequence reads TGCAGTGCTAGAGGGAGCGGGGGGAAAGAGACCCAGTACTTC.